These T cell receptor beta chains were read from a single sample in a study of follicular helper T cells after annual influenza vaccination. Clones were read by immunoSEQ multiplex PCR, and TCRdb kept only the in-frame ones, dropping some. The data show around 4,900 clones, 65% to 85% seen once. The sample was CXCR5+ CD38- circulating T follicular helper cells from blood, taken on the day of influenza vaccination. The receptors shown here come from an adult who received the influenza vaccine. Each CDR3 is given with its conserved first and last residue. D genes are given only for firm matches. Part of the rows lack a size; the others show once, few, many or a class for expanded clones.

DNA | CDR3 | J | D | size | V
TGTGCCAGCAGGGGGTTGGGTAACTATGGCTACACCTTC | CASRGLGNYGYTF | TRBJ1-2 | NA | NA | TRBV5-4
TGTGCCAGCAGCAGGGAATTTCTCTATGGCTACACCTTC | CASSREFLYGYTF | TRBJ1-2 | NA | NA | TRBV25-1
TGTGCCAGTGAGACAGGGGGAGGCTATGGCTACACCTTC | CASETGGGYGYTF | TRBJ1-2 | TRBD1 | NA | TRBV19
TGTGCCAGCAGCGATACCGGGACTAGCGGGGGGGCCTTGTGGTACTTC | CASSDTGTSGGALWYF | TRBJ2-5 | TRBD2 | NA | TRBV7-2
TGTGCCAGTAGTATAGCGGGACAGGTTTCCTCCTACGAGCAGTACTTC | CASSIAGQVSSYEQYF | TRBJ2-7 | TRBD1 | NA | TRBV19
TGTGCCATCAGTGCGGGCGCCGGGGAGCTGTTTTTT | CAISAGAGELFF | TRBJ2-2 | NA | once | TRBV10-3
TGCGCCAGCAGCTGGGCTAGCGGGGGGCCACAAGAGACCCAGTACTTC | CASSWASGGPQETQYF | TRBJ2-5 | TRBD2 | NA | TRBV5-1
TGTGCCAGCAGTTATATTTCGGGCTCCTACGAGCAGTACTTC | CASSYISGSYEQYF | TRBJ2-7 | NA | NA | TRBV6-5
TGCGCCAGCAGCTCAACCGGGACTAGCTCCAATGAGCAGTTCTTC | CASSSTGTSSNEQFF | TRBJ2-1 | TRBD2 | NA | TRBV5-1
TGCGCCAGCAGCTTGACCCCCCACAATGAGCAGTTCTTC | CASSLTPHNEQFF | TRBJ2-1 | NA | NA | TRBV5-1
TGTGCCAGCAGTCACACCCAAAGGCCACTTGGGGGCTACACCTTC | CASSHTQRPLGGYTF | TRBJ1-2 | NA | NA | TRBV6-5
TGCGCCAGCAGCTTAGGGACAGGGTCCGCCGGTTGGGGCTACACCTTC | CASSLGTGSAGWGYTF | TRBJ1-2 | TRBD1 | NA | TRBV5-1
TGTGCCAGCTTACCAAGCCGCACTAACACTGAAGCTTTCTTT | CASLPSRTNTEAFF | TRBJ1-1 | NA | NA | TRBV18
TGTGCCAGCAGCCAAGGGGGACAGGGGGCTAACTATGGCTACACCTTC | CASSQGGQGANYGYTF | TRBJ1-2 | TRBD1 | NA | TRBV4-2
TGTGCCAGTGATGACAGGGTCAACACTGAAGCTTTCTTT | CASDDRVNTEAFF | TRBJ1-1 | TRBD1 | few | TRBV19
TGTGCCAGCAGCTTGGGCGCAACCGAAAACACCGGGGAGCTGTTTTTT | CASSLGATENTGELFF | TRBJ2-2 | NA | NA | TRBV5-4
TGTGCCATCAGTGGAGGGGCCCTCCAAGAGACCCAGTACTTC | CAISGGALQETQYF | TRBJ2-5 | NA | NA | TRBV10-3
TGTGCCAGCAGTGAACCGGGAAAAAAAAACATTCAGTACTTC | CASSEPGKKNIQYF | TRBJ2-4 | NA | NA | TRBV2
TGTGCCAGCAGAGAAACAGGGAGGGATGGCTACACCTTC | CASRETGRDGYTF | TRBJ1-2 | NA | NA | TRBV2
TGTGCCAGCAGTTACACCCCGGGGGGGGTGCAGTACTTC | CASSYTPGGVQYF | TRBJ2-7 | TRBD2 | NA | TRBV6-5
TGCGCCAGCAGCCAACCCTTATCCCCGGTAGCTAACTATGGCTACACCTTC | CASSQPLSPVANYGYTF | TRBJ1-2 | NA | NA | TRBV4-1
TGTGCCAGCAGGAGTACAGGGGGCACTGAAGCTTTCTTT | CASRSTGGTEAFF | TRBJ1-1 | TRBD1 | NA | TRBV27
TGCGCCAGCAGCTCGACTGTCGGGACAGGGGGGGATAATTCACCCCTCCACTTT | CASSSTVGTGGDNSPLHF | TRBJ1-6 | TRBD1 | NA | TRBV5-1
TGTGCCAGCAGCTTAGGCAGGGGTAGGCAAGAGACCCAGTACTTC | CASSLGRGRQETQYF | TRBJ2-5 | NA | NA | TRBV7-3
TGTGCCATCAGCAGTAGGACAGACTATGGCTACACCTTC | CAISSRTDYGYTF | TRBJ1-2 | NA | NA | TRBV10-3
TGTGCCAGTAGTAGGGTAGCGGGGGTGACAGATACGCAGTATTTT | CASSRVAGVTDTQYF | TRBJ2-3 | TRBD2 | NA | TRBV19
TGTGCCAGTATGAGACAGGGGGTAATCAATGAGCAGTTCTTC | CASMRQGVINEQFF | TRBJ2-1 | TRBD1 | NA | TRBV19
TGCGCCAGCAGCGCGTTAACCGGGAACTATGGCTACACCTTC | CASSALTGNYGYTF | TRBJ1-2 | NA | NA | TRBV5-1
TGTGCCAGCAGTTCCCTTACGACAGACACAGATACGCAGTATTTT | CASSSLTTDTDTQYF | TRBJ2-3 | NA | NA | TRBV6-5
TGTGCCAGCAGCTTGCGACCCCTGGGAGGCACAGATACGCAGTATTTT | CASSLRPLGGTDTQYF | TRBJ2-3 | NA | NA | TRBV5-4
TGTGCCAGCAGCCCAACAGGGGGGAACGGGGAGCTGTTTTTT | CASSPTGGNGELFF | TRBJ2-2 | TRBD1 | NA | TRBV6-1
TGTGCCAGCAGCGTAACAGGGCTGGGGGAGCCGGAGACTGAAGCTTTCTTT | CASSVTGLGEPETEAFF | TRBJ1-1 | NA | NA | TRBV9
TGTGCCAGCAACACAGGCGTCCCCTCCTATAATTCACCCCTCCACTTT | CASNTGVPSYNSPLHF | TRBJ1-6 | NA | NA | TRBV21-1
TGCGCCAGCAGCGCCACTACCGGGACAGGGTCAAAGGCAGATACGCAGTATTTT | CASSATTGTGSKADTQYF | TRBJ2-3 | TRBD1 | NA | TRBV5-1
TGTGCCAGCAGCTCTCAAATTGGGGCACTAGGATGGGGCTCTGGAAACACCATATATTTT | CASSSQIGALGWGSGNTIYF | TRBJ1-3 | NA | once | TRBV7-6
TGCAGTGCTATAGGGAATCAGCCCCAGCATTTT | CSAIGNQPQHF | TRBJ1-5 | NA | once | TRBV20-1
TGCGCCAGCAGCTTGGCGCTGGGGGGCCAAGAGACCCAGTACTTC | CASSLALGGQETQYF | TRBJ2-5 | NA | NA | TRBV5-1
TGTGCCAGTAGTATAACCCGTCGGGGGTTGGAGACCCAGTACTTC | CASSITRRGLETQYF | TRBJ2-5 | NA | NA | TRBV19
TGTGCCAGCAGCTTGAAGGGGGGCACGGATACGCAGTATTTT | CASSLKGGTDTQYF | TRBJ2-3 | NA | once | TRBV5-4
TGTGCCAGCAGCAAAAAAACAGGGGGGGATTCACCCCTCCACTTT | CASSKKTGGDSPLHF | TRBJ1-6 | NA | NA | TRBV21-1
TGTGCCAGTAGTTCTCAGGGACGGGGGAACTATGGCTACACCTTC | CASSSQGRGNYGYTF | TRBJ1-2 | NA | NA | TRBV19
TGTGCCAGCTCTCCTCGTGAGGCTAGCGGGGGCTACGAGCAGTACTTC | CASSPREASGGYEQYF | TRBJ2-7 | TRBD2 | few | TRBV18
TGCGCCAGCAGCCTCGCGGGACAGGAAAATTCACCCCTCCACTTT | CASSLAGQENSPLHF | TRBJ1-6 | TRBD1 | NA | TRBV4-3
TGTGCCACCAGCAGAGATTTGGGAGCAGGGGTCGATACAGATACGCAGTATTTT | CATSRDLGAGVDTDTQYF | TRBJ2-3 | NA | NA | TRBV15
TGTGCCACCAGCAGGGCGGATCAGCCCCAGCATTTT | CATSRADQPQHF | TRBJ1-5 | NA | NA | TRBV15
TGTGCCAGCAGTCCTCCCCCGGGACAGGCTCAAGAGACCCAGTACTTC | CASSPPPGQAQETQYF | TRBJ2-5 | TRBD1 | NA | TRBV28
TGTGCCAGCAGCTTACAGCGGGGCCCCTACGAGCAGTACTTC | CASSLQRGPYEQYF | TRBJ2-7 | TRBD2 | NA | TRBV11-2
TGTGCCACGCAAGGACTAGTCTCCTACAATGAGCAGTTCTTC | CATQGLVSYNEQFF | TRBJ2-1 | TRBD2 | NA | TRBV10-3
TGTGCCAGCAGCCGGAGCGGGGGGGCCAGTTGGCAGACCCAGTACTTC | CASSRSGGASWQTQYF | TRBJ2-5 | TRBD2 | NA | TRBV5-4
TGTGCCAGCAGTCGCGAAAACAGGGGGGAGACCCAGTACTTC | CASSRENRGETQYF | TRBJ2-5 | TRBD1 | NA | TRBV7-2
TGTGCCAGCAGCTTAGCGGGGGGGCAAGAGACCCAGTACTTC | CASSLAGGQETQYF | TRBJ2-5 | TRBD2 | NA | TRBV5-6
TGCGCCAGCAGCCTGGAGGGTAGCGGGGGCGAGCAGTACTTC | CASSLEGSGGEQYF | TRBJ2-7 | TRBD2 | NA | TRBV5-1